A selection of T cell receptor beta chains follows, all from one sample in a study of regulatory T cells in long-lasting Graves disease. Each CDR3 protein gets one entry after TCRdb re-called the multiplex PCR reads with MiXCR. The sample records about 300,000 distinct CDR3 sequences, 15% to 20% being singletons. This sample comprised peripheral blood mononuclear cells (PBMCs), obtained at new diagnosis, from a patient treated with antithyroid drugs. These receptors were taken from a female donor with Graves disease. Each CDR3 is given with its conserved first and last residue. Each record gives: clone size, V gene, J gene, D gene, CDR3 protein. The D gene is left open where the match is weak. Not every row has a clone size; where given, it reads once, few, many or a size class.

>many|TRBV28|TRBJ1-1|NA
CASSSAAGSLNTEAFF
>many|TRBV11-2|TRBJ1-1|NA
CASSLQGALAEAFF
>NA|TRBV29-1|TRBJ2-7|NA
CSVSPGAYEQYF
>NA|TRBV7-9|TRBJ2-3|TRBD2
CASSIGAGGDTDTQYF
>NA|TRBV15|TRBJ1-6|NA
CATSGEGAGPNSPLHF
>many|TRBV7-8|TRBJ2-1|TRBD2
CASSPMGGREREQFF
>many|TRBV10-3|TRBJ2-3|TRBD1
CAIRAGTGVTDTQYF
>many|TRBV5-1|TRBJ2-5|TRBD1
CASSLALDRGQETQYF
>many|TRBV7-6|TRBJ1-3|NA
CASSLDSRGAISSGNTIYF
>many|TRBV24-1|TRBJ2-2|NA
CATGQGTGELFF
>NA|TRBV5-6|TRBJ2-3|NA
CASSLEVGAVADTQYF
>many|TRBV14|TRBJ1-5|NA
CASSQESGYSNQPQHF
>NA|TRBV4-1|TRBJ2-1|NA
CASSQIYNEQFF
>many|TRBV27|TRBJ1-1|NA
CASSSPTGKIEAFF
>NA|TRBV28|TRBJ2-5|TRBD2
CASSTGGGVGETQYF
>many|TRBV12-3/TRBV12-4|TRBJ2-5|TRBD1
CASSLGGGGETQYF
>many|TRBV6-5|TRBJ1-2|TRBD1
CASSYYSTGARPANYGYTF
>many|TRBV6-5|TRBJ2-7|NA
CASSYGLASYEQYF
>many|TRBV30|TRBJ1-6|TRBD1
CAWSASSRTGSLHF
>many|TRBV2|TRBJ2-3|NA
CARVVSTDTQYF
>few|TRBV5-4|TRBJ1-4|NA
CASSSSVGNEKLFF
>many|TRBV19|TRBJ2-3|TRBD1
CASKVQGASADTQYF
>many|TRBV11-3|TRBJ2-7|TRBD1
CASSLDWDRKYEQYF
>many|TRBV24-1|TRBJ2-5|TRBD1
CATSDPGTVQETQYF
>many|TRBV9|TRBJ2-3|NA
CASSVGGVRHTDTQYF
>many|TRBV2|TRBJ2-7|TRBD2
CASIGSSGPLYEQYF
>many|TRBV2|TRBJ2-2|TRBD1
CAGRQGSPGELFF
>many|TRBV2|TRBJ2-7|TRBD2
CASRQDRGLWTSGRRVEEQYF
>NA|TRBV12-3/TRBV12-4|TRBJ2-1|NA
CASSPRVSYNEQFF
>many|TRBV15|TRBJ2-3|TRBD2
CATSRNSGRATDTQYF
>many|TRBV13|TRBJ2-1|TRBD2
CASQEGGLAGYDEQFF
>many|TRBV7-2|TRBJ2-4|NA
CASSQRENIQYF
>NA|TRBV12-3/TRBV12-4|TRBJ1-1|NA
CASSLARTGAEAFF
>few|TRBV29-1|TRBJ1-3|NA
CSVEEAGGDGNTIYF
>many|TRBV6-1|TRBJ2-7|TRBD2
CASRRLGGGRDEQYF
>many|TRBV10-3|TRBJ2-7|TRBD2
CAIKSFERDSYEQYF
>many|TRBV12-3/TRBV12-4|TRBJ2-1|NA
CASRALGRTSSYNEQFF
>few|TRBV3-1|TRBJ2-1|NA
CASSQSQGGDEQFF
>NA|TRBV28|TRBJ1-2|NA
CASSYGQVTNYGYTF
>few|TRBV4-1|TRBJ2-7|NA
CASSQFSGWNEQYF
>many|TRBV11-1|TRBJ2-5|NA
CASSPPRAQETQYF
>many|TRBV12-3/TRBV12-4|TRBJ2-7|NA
CASSLKNEQYF